This note documents a single TCR beta chain sequence. Its matching antigen is unknown. This sample is drawn from a study of monozygotic twins with inflammatory bowel disease. Nested PCRs (roughly 16 and 10 cycles, two total) were applied to TCRalpha and TCRbeta cDNA. From its re-call of the 5' RACE reads, TCRdb lists each CDR3 protein once, without DNA. The sample table sets out 330,000 or so distinct CDR3 sequences. Study-level results: The study supported no single strong signal or clonotype linked to IBD. Immunosuppressive treatments differing between patients may have added repertoire variability.

Blood, approximately 2.3 ml, was drawn per donor. The CDR3 runs 13 residues. Germline loops: CDR1 DFQATT, CDR2 SNEGSKA (reference sequence). Sample: blood. The receptor was derived from a human donor with ulcerative colitis or Crohn's disease, or a healthy co-twin of an affected twin (not recorded which). V gene TRBV20-1 combines with J gene TRBJ2-5; the TCRdb call, TRBD1, lacks DNA for checking. CDR3 sequence reads: CSALQGAQETQYF.